This record looks at one TCR beta chain sequence and its context. The sample contains more than one DNA sequence encoding this CDR3. V lost 6 bases and J 0 bases, leaving 15 bases between the germline ends. Germline CDR1 is LNHDA and CDR2 is SQIVND (reference sequence). The length of the CDR3 is 15 residues. Clones were sequenced by immunoSEQ multiplex PCR, and TCRdb holds only the in-frame ones, with some missing. The sample holds under 85,000 clones, nearly 95% seen once. The sample belongs to a study of OX40 agonist ivuxolimab in advanced cancers. The sequence came from an adult with an advanced solid tumor such as melanoma, head and neck, liver or kidney cancer. The V gene is TRBV19, the J gene TRBJ2-7, with a weak D call TRBD2 (6 bases). Sample: CD4+ or CD8+ T cells sorted from blood, taken in a trial of the OX40 agonist ivuxolimab. The CDR3 is CASSPGTGDSYEQYF. DNA of the CDR3: TGTGCCAGTAGCCCCGGAACGGGGGACTCCTACGAGCAGTACTTC.